The 7 T cell receptor beta chains below come from one sample, sequenced in a study of blood T cell repertoires in COVID-19. The data were produced by immunoSEQ multiplex PCR, yet TCRdb's version contains in-frame clones alone and is incomplete. The sample consists of under 170,000 clones, over 65% of them appearing once. The specimen was peripheral blood. These receptors originate from a man aged 65 to 79 with acute or convalescent COVID-19.

This chain uses TRBV28 with TRBJ1-6; D might be TRBD1 (5 bases). V was trimmed by 5 bases and J by 7 bases, leaving 15 bases between them. Germline CDR1 and CDR2: MDHEN and SYDVKM. The CDR3 runs 15 residues. CDR3 protein: CASSPYGGSNSPLHF. The CDR3 bases are TGTGCCAGCAGTCCCTATGGGGGGTCCAATTCACCCCTCCACTTT. Based on the CDR3 plus reference TRBV28 and TRBJ1-6, the full variable domain is DVKVTQSSRYLVKRTGEKVFLECVQDMDHENMFWYRQDPGLGLRLIYFSYDVKMKEKGDIPEGYSVSREKKERFSLILESASTNQTSMYLCASSPYGGSNSPLHFGNGTRLTVT.

V and J are TRBV10-2 and TRBJ1-1; D might be TRBD1 (6 bases). V was pared by 6 bases and J by 11 bases, with 16 bases between. The CDR3 covers 12 residues. Germline assignment: CDR1 WSHSY and CDR2 SAAADI. Here the CDR3 reads CASSALTGRAFF. In DNA form, the CDR3 reads TGCGCCAGCAGCGCCCTAACAGGGCGGGCTTTCTTT.

This chain uses TRBV4-1 with TRBJ2-5; 12 bases agree with TRBD2. The V and J ends lost 1 base and 2 bases, in that order; junction bases with no gene match: 11. The CDR3 runs to 19 residues. Looked up from germline, CDR1 is MGHRA and CDR2 is YSYEKL. The CDR3 region has the DNA TGCGCCAGCAGCCAAGCCTTAGGACTAGCGGGGAATCCACAAGAGACCCAGTACTTC. Translation: CASSQALGLAGNPQETQYF.

The V call is TRBV10-2, the J call TRBJ2-3, with unresolved D. Trimming left V 6 bases short and J 4 bases short, with 8 bases between. The CDR3 spans 12 residues. Per germline, CDR1 WSHSY and CDR2 SAAADI. In DNA, the CDR3 is TGCGCCAGCAGCCCTCTTGCAGATACGCAGTATTTT. Translated, it gives CASSPLADTQYF.

The chain is built from TRBV28 and TRBJ1-6, with 7 nucleotides matching TRBD1. The germline V gene has CDR1 MDHEN and CDR2 SYDVKM. V dropped 3 bases and J dropped 8; count of bases not matched to a gene: 16. The CDR3 extends over 18 amino acids. The CDR3 region is CASSFPNLWDSRDSPLHF. CDR3 DNA: TGTGCCAGCAGTTTCCCGAACCTGTGGGACAGTAGAGATTCACCCCTCCACTTT.

The chain links TRBV2 to TRBJ1-2; weak D call: TRBD1 (6 bases). Germline CDR1 reads SNHLY; CDR2 reads FYNNEI. This CDR3 has 13 residues. V was shortened by 6 bases and J by 8 bases, with 16 bases between the two germline ends. As DNA, the CDR3 is TGTGCCAGCAGCCCGAGGGGGAAGGAAGGCTACACCTTC. It encodes CASSPRGKEGYTF.

This chain joins TRBV14 and TRBJ1-1; 7 bases match TRBD1. Germline V gene sequence: CDR1 SGHDN, CDR2 FVKESK. The CDR3 is 13 amino acids. J gave up 6 bases and V 5 bases, and 6 bases lay outside the gene matches. The CDR3 loop is CASSSRGLAEAFF. CDR3 sequence (DNA): TGTGCCAGCAGCTCCAGGGGGTTGGCTGAAGCTTTCTTT.